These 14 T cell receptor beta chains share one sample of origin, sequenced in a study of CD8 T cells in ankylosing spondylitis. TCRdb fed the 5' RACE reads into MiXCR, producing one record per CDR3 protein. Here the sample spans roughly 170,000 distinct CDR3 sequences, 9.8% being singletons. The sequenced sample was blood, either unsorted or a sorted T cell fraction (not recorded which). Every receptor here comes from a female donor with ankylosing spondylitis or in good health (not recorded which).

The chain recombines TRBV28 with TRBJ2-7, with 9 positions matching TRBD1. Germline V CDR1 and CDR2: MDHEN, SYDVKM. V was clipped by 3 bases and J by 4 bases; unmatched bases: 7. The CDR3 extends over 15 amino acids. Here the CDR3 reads CASSLIRTGVYEQYF. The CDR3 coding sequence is TGTGCCAGCAGTTTGATTAGGACAGGGGTATACGAGCAGTACTTC.

The CDR3 is CASSSTGSGTGELFF. CDR3 bases: TGTGCCAGCAGCTCGACAGGATCGGGCACCGGGGAGCTGTTTTTT. V is TRBV7-9 and J is TRBJ2-2; a weak D match, TRBD1 (6 bases). With 4 bases removed from V and 4 bases from J, the gap between germline ends came to 13 bases. The CDR3 covers 15 residues. Germline loops: CDR1 SEHNR, CDR2 FQNEAQ (reference sequence). The full variable domain, completed using reference TRBV7-9 and TRBJ2-2, is DTGVSQNPRHKITKRGQNVTFRCDPISEHNRLYWYRQTLGQGPEFLTYFQNEAQLEKSRLLSDRFSAERPKGSFSTLEIQRTEQGDSAMYLCASSSTGSGTGELFFGEGSRLTVL.

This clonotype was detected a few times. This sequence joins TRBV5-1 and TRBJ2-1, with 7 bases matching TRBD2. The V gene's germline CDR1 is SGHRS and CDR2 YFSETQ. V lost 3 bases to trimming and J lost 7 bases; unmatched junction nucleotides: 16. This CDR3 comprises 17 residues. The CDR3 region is CASSWDSPGGVINEQFF. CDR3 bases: TGCGCCAGCAGCTGGGACTCCCCGGGGGGTGTTATAAATGAGCAGTTCTTC.

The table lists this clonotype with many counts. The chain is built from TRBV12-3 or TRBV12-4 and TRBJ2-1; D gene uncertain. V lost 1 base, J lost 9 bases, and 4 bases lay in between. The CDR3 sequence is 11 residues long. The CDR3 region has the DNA TGTGCCAGCAGTTTAGGGCTTGAGCAGTTCTTC. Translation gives CASSLGLEQFF.

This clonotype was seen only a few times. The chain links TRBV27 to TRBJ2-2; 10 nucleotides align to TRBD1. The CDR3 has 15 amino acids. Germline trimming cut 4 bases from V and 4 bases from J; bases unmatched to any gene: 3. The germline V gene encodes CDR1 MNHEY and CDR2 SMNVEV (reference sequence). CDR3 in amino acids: CASSWTGGSTGELFF. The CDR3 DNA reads TGTGCCAGCAGTTGGACAGGGGGAAGCACCGGGGAGCTGTTTTTT.

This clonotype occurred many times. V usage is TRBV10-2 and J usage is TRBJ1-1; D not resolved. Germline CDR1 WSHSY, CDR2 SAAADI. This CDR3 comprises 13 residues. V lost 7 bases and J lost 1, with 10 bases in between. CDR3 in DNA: TGCGCCAGCATGGTCGACGGGAACACTGAAGCTTTCTTT. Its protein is CASMVDGNTEAFF.

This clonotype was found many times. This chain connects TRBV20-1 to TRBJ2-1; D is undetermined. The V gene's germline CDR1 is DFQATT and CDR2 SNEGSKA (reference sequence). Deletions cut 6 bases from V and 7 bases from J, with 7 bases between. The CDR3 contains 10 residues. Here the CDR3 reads CSAGLNEQFF. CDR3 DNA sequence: TGCAGTGCCGGTCTAAATGAGCAGTTCTTC.

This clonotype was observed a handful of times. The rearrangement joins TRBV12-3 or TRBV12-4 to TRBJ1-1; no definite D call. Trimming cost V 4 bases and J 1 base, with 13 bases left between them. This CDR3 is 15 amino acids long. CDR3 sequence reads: CASSYRRQPNTEAFF. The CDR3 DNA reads TGTGCCAGCAGTTACCGGAGGCAACCGAACACTGAAGCTTTCTTT.

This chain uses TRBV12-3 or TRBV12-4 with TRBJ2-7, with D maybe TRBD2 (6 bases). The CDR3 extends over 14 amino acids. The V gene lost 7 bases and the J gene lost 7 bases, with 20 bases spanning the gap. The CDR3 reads CASTLGGLAGEQYF. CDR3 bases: TGTGCCAGCACTTTGGGCGGATTGGCGGGGGAGCAGTACTTC.

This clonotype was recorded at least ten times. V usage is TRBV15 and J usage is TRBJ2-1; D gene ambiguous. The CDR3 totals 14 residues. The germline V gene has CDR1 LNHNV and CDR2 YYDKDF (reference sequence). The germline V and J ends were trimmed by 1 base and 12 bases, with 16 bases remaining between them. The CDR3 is CATSRAGGVDGQFF. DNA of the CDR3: TGTGCCACCAGCAGAGCGGGTGGTGTGGATGGGCAGTTCTTC.

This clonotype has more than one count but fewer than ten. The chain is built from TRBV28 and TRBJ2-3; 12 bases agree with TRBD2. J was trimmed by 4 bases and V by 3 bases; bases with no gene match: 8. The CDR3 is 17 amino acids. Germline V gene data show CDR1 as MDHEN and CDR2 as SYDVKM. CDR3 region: CASSFYTTSGSSDTQYF. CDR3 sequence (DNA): TGTGCCAGCAGTTTCTACACGACTAGCGGGAGCTCAGATACGCAGTATTTT.

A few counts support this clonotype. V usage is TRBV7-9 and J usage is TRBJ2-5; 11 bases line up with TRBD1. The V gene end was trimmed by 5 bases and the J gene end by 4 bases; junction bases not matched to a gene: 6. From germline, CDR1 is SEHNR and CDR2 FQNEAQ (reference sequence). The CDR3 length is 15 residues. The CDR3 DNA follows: TGTGCCAGCAGCCTCGGGACAGGGGGACGAGAGACCCAGTACTTC. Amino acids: CASSLGTGGRETQYF.

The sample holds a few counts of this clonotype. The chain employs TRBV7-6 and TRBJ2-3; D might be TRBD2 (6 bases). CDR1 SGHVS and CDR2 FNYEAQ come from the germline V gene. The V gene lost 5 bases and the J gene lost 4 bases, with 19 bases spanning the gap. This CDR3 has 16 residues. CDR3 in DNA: TGTGCCAGCAGCACCCGGGACTCCGCTTATCCAGATACGCAGTATTTT. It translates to CASSTRDSAYPDTQYF.

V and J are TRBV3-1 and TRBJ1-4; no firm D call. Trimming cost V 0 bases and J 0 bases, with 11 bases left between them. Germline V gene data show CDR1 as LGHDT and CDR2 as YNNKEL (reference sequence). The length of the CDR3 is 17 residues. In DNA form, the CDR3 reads TGTGCCAGCAGCCAAGAGGTCATATGGGCAACTAATGAAAAACTGTTTTTT. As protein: CASSQEVIWATNEKLFF.